The 25 T cell receptor beta chains reported below all come from one sample, sequenced in a study of cytomegalovirus exposure and HLA in healthy donors. The PCR was carried out with 60 Vbeta primers and 13 Jbeta primers. TCRdb's table, derived via immunoSEQ multiplex PCR, lists solely in-frame clones and lacks some. The table records about 170,000 clones, 65% to 85% of them present only once. Sequences were obtained from PBMCs. The source of these receptors is a boy aged 2 to 10 in good health and CMV-seronegative.

This clone was detected once. CDR3 bases: TGTGCCAGCCTAGCCGAGACAGGCAACTACGAGCAGTACGTC. This gives the protein CASLAETGNYEQYV. J is TRBJ2-7 and V is TRBV2; perhaps TRBD1 as D (6 bases). CDR3 length: 14 amino acids. Germline CDR1 is SNHLY and CDR2 is FYNNEI. Trimming removed 8 bases at V and 3 bases at J, with 17 bases between.

The chain is built from TRBV5-6 and TRBJ2-1; D unresolved. Germline assignment: CDR1 SGHDT and CDR2 YYEEEE. V lost 2 bases and J lost 4, with 10 bases in between. CDR3 size: 14 residues. In DNA form, the CDR3 reads TGTGCCAGCAGCTTCTGGCTTTCATACAATGAGCAGTTCTTC. Encoded protein: CASSFWLSYNEQFF.

This chain links TRBV6-5 with TRBJ2-5; 10 bases fit TRBD1. The length of the CDR3 is 15 residues. CDR1 and CDR2 from the germline V gene are MNHEY and SVGAGI. Losses at the gene ends were 5 bases for V and 4 bases for J; bases not matched to a gene: 7. In nucleotides, the CDR3 is TGTGCCAGCAGTGGAGAGACAGGGGGCGTAGAGACCCAGTACTTC. Translated, it gives CASSGETGGVETQYF.

The rearrangement uses TRBV5-1 and TRBJ1-1; TRBD1 aligns across 11 bases. This CDR3 is 15 amino acids long. V lost 0 bases to trimming and J lost 6 bases; unmatched junction nucleotides: 4. Germline CDR1 and CDR2: SGHRS and YFSETQ. CDR3 region: CASSLVPGQGAEAFF. As DNA, the CDR3 is TGCGCCAGCAGCTTGGTTCCGGGACAGGGGGCTGAAGCTTTCTTT.

This rearrangement joins TRBV14 to TRBJ1-3; D not certain. The CDR3 extends over 16 amino acids. The germline V gene has CDR1 SGHDN and CDR2 FVKESK. V dropped 7 bases and J dropped 1 base, with 17 bases sitting between them. CDR3 DNA sequence: TGTGCCAGCACCCCTTATAGCAATCCATCTGGAAACACCATATATTTT. It is translated as CASTPYSNPSGNTIYF.

The chain links TRBV6-1 to TRBJ2-5, with D maybe TRBD2 (7 bases). Per the germline V gene, CDR1 is MNHNS and CDR2 is SASEGT. The germline V and J ends were trimmed by 4 bases and 5 bases, with 17 bases remaining between them. This CDR3 region has 15 residues. The CDR3 region has the DNA TGTGCCAGCAGTGGCCGCGGGGGCGCGGGGGAGACCCAGTACTTC. It encodes CASSGRGGAGETQYF.

The rearrangement joins TRBV4-3 to TRBJ2-2, with 7 bases identical to TRBD1. CDR1 is LGHNA, CDR2 YSLEER, per germline. The CDR3 has 17 residues. V was pared by 1 base and J by 1 base, with 6 bases of the junction left unmatched. The CDR3 protein is CASSQADRVGNTGELFF. The CDR3, as DNA: TGCGCCAGCAGCCAAGCCGACAGGGTCGGGAACACCGGGGAGCTGTTTTTT.

The chain is built from TRBV27 and TRBJ1-4; 10 nucleotides align to TRBD1. Germline CDR1 reads MNHEY; CDR2 reads SMNVEV (reference sequence). Trimming removed 8 bases from V and 3 bases from J; junction bases left unmatched: 12. The CDR3 sequence is 17 residues long. CDR3 coding DNA: TGTGCCAGCGGTGCTAGGGACAGGGGACTACCTAATGAAAAACTGTTTTTT. It encodes CASGARDRGLPNEKLFF.

This chain links TRBV6-5 with TRBJ2-5, with 11 nucleotides matching TRBD1. With V trimmed by 6 bases and J by 9 bases, 12 bases remained unmatched. The CDR3 has 15 residues. CDR1 and CDR2 (germline): MNHEY, SVGAGI. The CDR3 region is CASSPVGQGDPAQYF. In nucleotides, the CDR3 is TGTGCCAGCAGCCCCGTGGGACAGGGGGACCCCGCCCAGTACTTC.

This clone was recorded once. The J gene is TRBJ2-3, the V gene TRBV27, with D tentatively TRBD2 (6 bases). This CDR3 region has 16 residues. Between the trimmed V and J ends, which lost 5 bases and 0 bases, there was a span of 15 bases. CDR1 is MNHEY, CDR2 SMNVEV, per germline (reference sequence). The CDR3 loop is CASSRPWDLSTDTQYF. The DNA of the CDR3 is TGTGCCAGCAGTAGACCTTGGGACTTAAGCACAGATACGCAGTATTTT.

This sequence joins TRBV30 and TRBJ2-5; 9 nucleotides line up with TRBD2. The ends lost 1 base at V and 9 bases at J; junction bases unmatched: 9. CDR3 length: 14 residues. Germline V CDR1 and CDR2: GTSNPN, SVGIG (reference sequence). The CDR3 region has the DNA TGTGCCTGGAGTGAGGGACTAGCTGTGGAGGCCCAGTACTTC. It translates to CAWSEGLAVEAQYF.

In its sample, this clone was seen once. The chain has TRBV19 and TRBJ1-2; 10 nucleotides align to TRBD1. Germline V CDR1 and CDR2: LNHDA, SQIVND (reference sequence). V shed 6 bases and J 4 bases; nucleotides not matched to a gene: 5. The CDR3 totals 14 residues. The CDR3 here is CASRAGQGGYGYTF. The DNA of the CDR3 is TGTGCCAGTAGGGCCGGACAGGGGGGCTATGGCTACACCTTC.

The chain links TRBV27 to TRBJ2-2; tentative D call: TRBD1 (6 bases). The CDR3 covers 14 residues. Germline V gene data show CDR1 as MNHEY and CDR2 as SMNVEV (reference sequence). V was clipped by 3 bases and J by 8 bases, with 13 bases between them. The chain's CDR3 is CASSLARGWGELFF. The CDR3 bases are TGTGCCAGCAGTTTGGCCAGGGGATGGGGGGAGCTGTTTTTT.

The gene calls are TRBV5-4 and TRBJ2-5; D is perhaps TRBD2 (7 bases). The CDR3 totals 16 residues. From germline, CDR1 is SGHNT and CDR2 YYREEE (reference sequence). The V gene lost 4 bases and the J gene lost 5 bases, with 21 bases spanning the gap. CDR3: CASSQETGRDAETQYF. The CDR3 bases are TGTGCCAGCAGCCAAGAAACAGGGAGGGACGCGGAGACCCAGTACTTC.

J is TRBJ2-1 and V is TRBV11-3; TRBD2 agrees at 7 bases. The germline CDR1 and CDR2 sequences are SGHNT and YENEEA. With V trimmed by 0 bases and J by 1 base, 6 bases remained unmatched. CDR3 length: 17 residues. The CDR3 here is CASSLDGVSGSYNEQFF. CDR3 bases: TGTGCCAGCAGCTTAGATGGCGTTAGCGGGTCCTACAATGAGCAGTTCTTC.

This rearrangement joins TRBV4-2 to TRBJ1-2; D gene uncertain. The CDR3 has 16 residues. The V end lost 0 bases, the J end lost 4 bases, and 15 bases lay between the germline ends. Germline values: CDR1 LGHNA, CDR2 YNFKEQ. For the CDR3, the DNA is TGTGCCAGCAGCCAAGATAGAGGGTGGCAAGGCTATGGCTACACCTTC. Translating it yields CASSQDRGWQGYGYTF.

The J gene is TRBJ2-1, the V gene TRBV9; 8 bases agree with TRBD1. Trimming at V came to 5 bases and at J to 4 bases, leaving 8 bases not matched to a gene. Germline V CDR1 and CDR2: SGDLS, YYNGEE. The CDR3 runs 15 residues. CDR3: CASSLGQGPYNEQFF. CDR3 in DNA: TGTGCCAGCAGTTTAGGACAGGGACCTTACAATGAGCAGTTCTTC. The full variable domain, in which reference TRBV9 and TRBJ2-1 provide the parts outside the CDR3, is DSGVTQTPKHLITATGQRVTLRCSPRSGDLSVYWYQQSLDQGLQFLIQYYNGEERAKGNILERFSAQQFPDLHSELNLSSLELGDSALYFCASSLGQGPYNEQFFGPGTRLTVL.

CDR3 nucleotide sequence: TGTGCCAGCAGCAGAGGGGGATCTGGAAACACCATATATTTT. Translated, it gives CASSRGGSGNTIYF. This sequence joins TRBV7-2 and TRBJ1-3; a weak D match, TRBD1 (6 bases). V lost 5 bases, J lost 1 base, and 9 bases lay in between. The germline gives CDR1 SGHTA, CDR2 FQGNSA. The length of the CDR3 is 14 residues.

The chain employs TRBV5-6 and TRBJ2-1; D not resolved. Germline V gives CDR1 SGHDT, CDR2 YYEEEE. With 5 bases removed from V and 6 bases from J, the gap between germline ends came to 15 bases. The CDR3 runs 14 residues. CDR3 residues: CASSYDPRSNEQFF. The CDR3 DNA reads as TGTGCCAGCAGTTATGACCCCAGGTCCAATGAGCAGTTCTTC.

The chain carries TRBV11-2 and TRBJ1-4, with TRBD1 identical over 8 bases. The CDR3 contains 14 residues. After removal of 5 bases from V and 2 bases from J, the junction contained 1 base not matched to a gene. Germline V gene lookup returns CDR1 SGHAT and CDR2 FQNNGV. CDR3 amino acids: CASSRTGTNEKLFF. The CDR3 DNA reads as TGTGCCAGCAGCCGGACAGGGACTAATGAAAAACTGTTTTTT.

The chain carries TRBV4-1 and TRBJ2-5; 15 nucleotides align to TRBD2. Germline-derived CDR1 and CDR2 are MGHRA and YSYEKL. The CDR3 length is 20 residues. The trim removed 0 bases at V and 6 bases at J, leaving 14 bases unmatched. The CDR3 DNA sequence: TGCGCCAGCAGCCAAGATGAGGGACTAGCGGGAGGAAGAAGCCCTAAGACCCAGTACTTC. Translated: CASSQDEGLAGGRSPKTQYF.

This clone turned up a few times. The chain joins TRBV11-2 to TRBJ2-3; D may be TRBD2 (6 bases). With 2 bases removed from V and 4 bases from J, the gap between germline ends came to 10 bases. In germline, CDR1 is SGHAT, CDR2 FQNNGV. The CDR3 loop spans 14 amino acids. CDR3 residues: CASSLRWGADTQYF. CDR3 DNA: TGTGCCAGCAGCTTACGCTGGGGGGCAGATACGCAGTATTTT.

The J gene is TRBJ2-5, the V gene TRBV2; TRBD1 matches 7 bases. This CDR3 region has 14 residues. Germline V lookup: CDR1 SNHLY, CDR2 FYNNEI. Unmatched junction bases numbered 5, after V lost 5 bases and J lost 2 bases. The CDR3 DNA sequence: TGTGCCAGCAGTCTTCCGGGACAGCAAGAGACCCAGTACTTC. Its protein is CASSLPGQQETQYF. The variable domain in full, completed from reference TRBV2 and TRBJ2-5, reads EPEVTQTPSHQVTQMGQEVILRCVPISNHLYFYWYRQILGQKVEFLVSFYNNEISEKSEIFDDQFSVERPDGSNFTLKIRSTKLEDSAMYFCASSLPGQQETQYFGPGTRLLVL.

This chain connects TRBV7-6 to TRBJ2-3; TRBD2 might be the D (5 bases). V dropped 3 bases and J dropped 0 bases, with 7 bases sitting between them. Germline CDR1 and CDR2: SGHVS and FNYEAQ. The CDR3 sequence is 14 residues long. The CDR3 DNA sequence: TGTGCCAGCAGCTTGGGAGCAAGCACAGATACGCAGTATTTT. Residues: CASSLGASTDTQYF.

The chain recombines TRBV29-1 with TRBJ2-3; tentatively, D is TRBD2 (5 bases). Germline V lookup: CDR1 SQVTM, CDR2 ANQGSEA. Trimming shortened V by 1 base and J by 7 bases, and 18 bases separated the two germline ends. The CDR3 is 15 residues long. The chain's CDR3 is CSVEGRNLPPNTQYF. For the CDR3, the DNA is TGCAGCGTTGAAGGGAGGAATCTACCGCCCAATACGCAGTATTTT.